The 7 T cell receptor beta chains presented below share a single source sample, sequenced in a study. TCRdb fed the RT-PCR reads into MiXCR, producing one record per CDR3 protein. Of approximately 720,000 distinct CDR3 sequences listed, over 12% are singletons. Sequencing input: memory CD4+ T cells from blood. The receptors derive from a female donor in good health, serving as a healthy control.

V gene TRBV18 combines with J gene TRBJ2-1, with TRBD1 identical over 10 bases. Per germline, CDR1 KGHSH and CDR2 LQKENI. After removal of 3 bases from V and 6 bases from J, the junction contained 8 bases not matched to a gene. CDR3 length: 16 residues. CDR3 sequence: CASSPGTGASGNEQFF. CDR3 bases: TGTGCCAGCTCACCCGGGACAGGGGCGAGTGGCAATGAGCAGTTCTTC.

The rearrangement uses TRBV7-2 and TRBJ1-5; D gene unclear. The V end lost 1 base, the J end lost 7 bases, and 17 bases lay between the germline ends. The CDR3 covers 16 residues. The V gene's germline CDR1 is SGHTA and CDR2 FQGNSA. CDR3 residues: CASSLGSRGAGQPQHF. In DNA, the CDR3 is TGTGCCAGCAGCTTAGGCTCCCGGGGAGCAGGCCAGCCCCAGCATTTT.

The chain is built from TRBV20-1 and TRBJ2-3; perhaps TRBD1 as D (6 bases). V dropped 4 bases and J dropped 2 bases, with 13 bases sitting between them. The CDR3 runs to 14 residues. Germline CDR1 reads DFQATT; CDR2 reads SNEGSKA (reference sequence). CDR3 sequence: CSAKQGSHTDTQYF. The CDR3 nucleotides are TGCAGTGCTAAACAGGGTAGTCACACAGATACGCAGTATTTT.

The rearrangement uses TRBV5-1 and TRBJ1-6, with a weak D call TRBD1 (6 bases). The V gene lost 0 bases and the J gene lost 5 bases, with 12 bases spanning the gap. Looked up from germline, CDR1 is SGHRS and CDR2 is YFSETQ. The CDR3 totals 16 residues. This CDR3 reads CASSLDGQTNNSPLHF. CDR3 coding DNA: TGCGCCAGCAGCTTGGACGGACAGACTAATAATTCACCCCTCCACTTT. The full variable domain, completed using reference TRBV5-1 and TRBJ1-6, is KAGVTQTPRYLIKTRGQQVTLSCSPISGHRSVSWYQQTPGQGLQFLFEYFSETQRNKGNFPGRFSGRQFSNSRSEMNVSTLELGDSALYLCASSLDGQTNNSPLHFGNGTRLTVT.

About this clonotype itself: Just one base apart from a much larger clone, this may be a read error. This chain joins TRBV5-6 and TRBJ2-1, with D maybe TRBD2 (7 bases). There are 16 residues in the CDR3. Per germline, CDR1 SGHDT and CDR2 YYEEEE. CDR3 protein: CASGLAGGTLYNEQFF. The CDR3 DNA reads as TGTGCCAGCGGCTTGGCCGGGGGGACACTCTACAATGAGCAGTTCTTC.

This clonotype was counted at least ten times. The chain employs TRBV12-3 or TRBV12-4 and TRBJ1-1; weak D call: TRBD1 (6 bases). With 7 bases removed from V and 1 base from J, the gap between germline ends came to 22 bases. The CDR3 is 17 residues long. The CDR3: CASKVSLGHNTNTEAFF. The CDR3 nucleotides read TGTGCCAGCAAGGTGTCATTGGGACACAATACGAACACTGAAGCTTTCTTT.

The sample holds many counts of this clonotype. The chain uses TRBV20-1 and TRBJ2-7; D possibly matches TRBD1 or TRBD2 (5 bases each). Germline loops: CDR1 DFQATT, CDR2 SNEGSKA (reference sequence). V shed 3 bases and J shed 2 bases, with 8 bases lying between them. The CDR3 length is 12 residues. CDR3 coding DNA: TGCAGTGCTAGTGGGGGTGCCTACGAGCAGTACTTC. Amino acids: CSASGGAYEQYF.